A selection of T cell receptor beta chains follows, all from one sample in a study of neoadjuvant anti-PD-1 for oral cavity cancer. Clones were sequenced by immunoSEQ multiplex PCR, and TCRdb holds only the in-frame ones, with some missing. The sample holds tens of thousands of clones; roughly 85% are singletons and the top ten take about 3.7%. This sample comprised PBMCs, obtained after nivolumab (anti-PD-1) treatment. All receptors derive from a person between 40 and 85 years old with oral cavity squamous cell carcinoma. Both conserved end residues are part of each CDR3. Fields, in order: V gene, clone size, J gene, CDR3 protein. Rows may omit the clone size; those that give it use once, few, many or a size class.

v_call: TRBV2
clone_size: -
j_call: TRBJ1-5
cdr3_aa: CASSWMDRVYSNQPQHF

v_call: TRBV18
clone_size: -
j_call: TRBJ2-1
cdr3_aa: CASSPGWLAGAKDEQFF

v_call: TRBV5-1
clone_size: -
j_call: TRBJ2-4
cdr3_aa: CASSPDPGGGNIQYF

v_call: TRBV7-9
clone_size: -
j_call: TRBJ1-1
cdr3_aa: CASSLESNTEAFF

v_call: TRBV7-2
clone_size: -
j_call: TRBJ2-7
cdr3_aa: CASSLVRLAGSYEQYF

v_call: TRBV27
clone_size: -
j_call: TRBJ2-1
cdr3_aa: CASSLWGGEQFF

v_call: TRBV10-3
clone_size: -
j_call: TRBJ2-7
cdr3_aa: CAISPPPGQGFYEQYF

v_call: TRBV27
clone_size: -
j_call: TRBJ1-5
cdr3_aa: CASSSRGPNQPQHF

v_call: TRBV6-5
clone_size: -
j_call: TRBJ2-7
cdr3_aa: CASASGSYEQYF

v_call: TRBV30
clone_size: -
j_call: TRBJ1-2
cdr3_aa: CAWSVQGAGGYTF

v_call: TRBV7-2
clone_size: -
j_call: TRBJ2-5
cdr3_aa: CASSLGAVETQYF

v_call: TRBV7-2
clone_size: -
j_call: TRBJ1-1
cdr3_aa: CASSSQTGFGTEAFF

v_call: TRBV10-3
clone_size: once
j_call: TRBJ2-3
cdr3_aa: CAISESGGAATTQYF

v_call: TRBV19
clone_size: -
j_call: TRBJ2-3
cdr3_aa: CASRQGGTDTQYF

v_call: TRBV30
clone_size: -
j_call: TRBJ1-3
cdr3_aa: CAWRTAGSGNTIYF

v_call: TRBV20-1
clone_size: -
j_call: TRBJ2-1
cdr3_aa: CSALRYNEQFF

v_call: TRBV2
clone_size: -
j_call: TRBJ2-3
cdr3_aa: CASTGEGTDTQYF

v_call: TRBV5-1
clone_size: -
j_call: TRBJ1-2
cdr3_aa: CASSLESGTYGYTF

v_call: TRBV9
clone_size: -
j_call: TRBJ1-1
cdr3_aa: CASNEGGNTEAFF

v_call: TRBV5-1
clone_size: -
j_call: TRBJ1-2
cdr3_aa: CASSPDRGDNYGYTF

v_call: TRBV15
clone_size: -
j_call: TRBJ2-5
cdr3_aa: CATSRDSRNQETQYF

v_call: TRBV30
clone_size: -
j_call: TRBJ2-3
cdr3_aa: CAWRRTSGVTDTQYF

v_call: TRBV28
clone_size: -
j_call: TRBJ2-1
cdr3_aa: CASTGTSGRAANEQFF

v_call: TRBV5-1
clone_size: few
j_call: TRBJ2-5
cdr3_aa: CASSRARGETQYF

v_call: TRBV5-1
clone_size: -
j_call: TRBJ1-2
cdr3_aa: CASSPDALGGYTF

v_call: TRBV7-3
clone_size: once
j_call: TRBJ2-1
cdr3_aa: CASSLRAANEQFF

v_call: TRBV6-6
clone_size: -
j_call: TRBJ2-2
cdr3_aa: CASSYAVAGELFF

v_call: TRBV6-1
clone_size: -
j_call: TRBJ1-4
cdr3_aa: CASSEATTGGREKLFF

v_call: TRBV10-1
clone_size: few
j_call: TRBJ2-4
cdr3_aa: CASSVNPRDIQYF

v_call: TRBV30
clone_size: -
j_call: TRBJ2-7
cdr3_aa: CAWSVGGAVYEQYF

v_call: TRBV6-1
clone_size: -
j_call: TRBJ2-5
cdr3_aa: CASSELQGARETQYF

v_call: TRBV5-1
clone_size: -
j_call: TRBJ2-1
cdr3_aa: CASSLWGAGFDEQFF

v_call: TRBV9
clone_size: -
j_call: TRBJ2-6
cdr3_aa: CASSARTSDAGANVLTF

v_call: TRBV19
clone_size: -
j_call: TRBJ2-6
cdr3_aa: CASSSGQAWSGANVLTF

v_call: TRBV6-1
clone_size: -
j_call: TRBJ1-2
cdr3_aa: CASSATGVGYTF

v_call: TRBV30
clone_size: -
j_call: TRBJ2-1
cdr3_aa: CAWSRSRTSGSYNEQFF

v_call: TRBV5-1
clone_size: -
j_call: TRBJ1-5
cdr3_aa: CASSLTGTVNQPQHF

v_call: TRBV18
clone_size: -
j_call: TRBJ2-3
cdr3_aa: CASSRQSGTDTQYF

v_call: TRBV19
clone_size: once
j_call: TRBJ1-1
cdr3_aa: CASSILPSGMNTEAFF

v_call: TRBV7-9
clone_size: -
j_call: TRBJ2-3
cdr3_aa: CASNLNGPDTQYF

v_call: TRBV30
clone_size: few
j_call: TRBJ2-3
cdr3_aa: CAWSAVTDTQYF

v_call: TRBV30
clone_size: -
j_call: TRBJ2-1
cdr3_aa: CAWGWGGEQFF

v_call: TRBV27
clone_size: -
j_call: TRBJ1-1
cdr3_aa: CASSLTGMANTEAFF

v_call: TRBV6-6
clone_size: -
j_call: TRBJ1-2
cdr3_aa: CASTQTTGGDGYTF

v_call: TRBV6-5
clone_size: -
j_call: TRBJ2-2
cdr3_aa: CASSYGVTGELFF

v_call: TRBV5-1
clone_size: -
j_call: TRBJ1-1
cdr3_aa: CASSLGQGATEAFF

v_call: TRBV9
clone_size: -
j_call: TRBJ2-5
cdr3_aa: CASSVGGGAQETQYF